The 6 T cell receptor beta chains below all came from one sample that was sequenced in a study of blood T cells in healthy people across ages. The authors ran a second PCR of about 6 to 11 cycles using a sample-barcoded 5' primer and a J-beta primer mix. TCRdb independently ran MiXCR on the 5' RACE reads; one entry per CDR3 protein. The data hold hundreds of thousands of distinct CDR3 sequences, with more than 25% observed a single time. These data were also reused for a study on T cells of mothers and their children.

Material for sequencing was blood. Receptors were obtained from a boy between 10 and 17 years old in good health.

Only a few counts were recorded for this clonotype. Compared with germline, one end of the junction differs, possibly owing to a read error. V usage is TRBV29-1 and J usage is TRBJ2-1; D not resolved. This CDR3 has 10 residues. Germline values: CDR1 SQVTM, CDR2 ANQGSEA. CDR3 sequence reads: CSVESNEQSF. The DNA of the CDR3 is TGCAGCGTTGAGTCCAATGAGCAGTCCTTC.

This clonotype was detected a few times. This chain joins TRBV12-3 or TRBV12-4 and TRBJ2-2; 14 bases map to TRBD2. CDR3 length equals 19 residues. Trimming removed 5 bases from V and 4 bases from J; junction bases left unmatched: 12. The CDR3 nucleotides are TGTGCCAGCAGTCAGCCTCCGGGACTAGCGGGGGCGGGCACCGGGGAGCTGTTTTTT. Its protein product is CASSQPPGLAGAGTGELFF.

This clonotype has just a few counts. This chain uses TRBV20-1 with TRBJ2-5; 13 bases fit TRBD2. The V segment lost 5 bases and the J segment 4 bases; nucleotides outside the gene matches: 7. The CDR3 consists of 15 residues. CDR1 and CDR2 from the germline V gene are DFQATT and SNEGSKA (reference sequence). CDR3 sequence: CSAGGTSGILETQYF. CDR3 coding DNA: TGCAGTGCTGGCGGGACTAGCGGGATTTTAGAGACCCAGTACTTC.

In its sample, this clonotype was seen a few times. The chain joins TRBV10-3 to TRBJ2-5; D is undetermined. Gene TRBJ2-1 matches the end of the DNA better, so the J call may be wrong. The CDR3 has 13 residues. Germline CDR1 is ENHRY and CDR2 is SYGVKD. CDR3 sequence (DNA): TGTGCCATCGGCGGCAGGCAAGAGGATGAGCAGTTCTTC. This sequence encodes CAIGGRQEDEQFF.

V is TRBV5-1 and J is TRBJ2-5; 12 bases match TRBD1. Germline CDR1 SGHRS, CDR2 YFSETQ. This CDR3 has 17 amino acids. The junction had 11 bases not matched to a gene; V was cut back by 3 bases and J by 5 bases. The CDR3 sequence is CASSSPGTGGSRETQYF. CDR3 nucleotide sequence: TGCGCCAGCAGCTCTCCGGGGACAGGGGGCTCGAGGGAGACCCAGTACTTC.

The chain joins TRBV27 to TRBJ2-5, with D possibly called TRBD1 or TRBD2 (5 bases each). Germline CDR1 and CDR2: MNHEY and SMNVEV (reference sequence). This CDR3 contains 14 residues. Trimming removed 4 bases from V and 5 bases from J, with 14 bases in between. The CDR3 region has the DNA TGTGCCAGCAGTTGGGGACGCCCGGGGGAGACCCAGTACTTC. It yields the protein CASSWGRPGETQYF.